These T cell receptor beta chains were read from a single sample in a study of response to subunit inactivated influenza vaccine. TCRdb re-called the RT-PCR reads with MiXCR, one entry per CDR3 protein. The sample includes approximately 520,000 distinct CDR3 sequences, about 15% of them seen just once. Sequencing used CD4+ T cells sorted from PBMCs, obtained 23 months after vaccination. The source is a man between 50 and 75 years old who received an inactivated influenza vaccine. Each CDR3 is given with its conserved first and last residue. Fields, in order: clone size, J gene, V gene, D gene, CDR3 DNA, CDR3 protein. A D gene is named only where the DNA matches it firmly. The size entry is marked missing in some rows and otherwise reads once, few, many or a size class.

>few|TRBJ1-5|TRBV18|TRBD1
TGTGCCAGCTCACCACAGACAGGGGGAATCCGGCCCCAGCATTTT
CASSPQTGGIRPQHF
>few|TRBJ2-1|TRBV24-1|TRBD1
TGTGCCACCAGTGCTAAACCGGGACAGCGATACAATGAGCAGTTCTTC
CATSAKPGQRYNEQFF
>few|TRBJ2-7|TRBV4-1|-
TGCGCCAGTCGGGAGGGACAGGGCTACGAGCAGTACTTC
CASREGQGYEQYF
>many|TRBJ1-2|TRBV11-2|TRBD1
TGTGCCAGCAGCGCCTCACAGGGGGCAGGCTATGGCTACACCTTC
CASSASQGAGYGYTF
>few|TRBJ1-3|TRBV20-1|TRBD1
TGCAGTGCTAGAGACTCGGGACAGGGGACGGGTAACACCATATATTTT
CSARDSGQGTGNTIYF
>-|TRBJ2-5|TRBV7-6|-
TGTGCCAGCAGCTTAGGAGCCAGGGGTCGGGAGACCCAGTACTTC
CASSLGARGRETQYF
>-|TRBJ1-1|TRBV20-1|-
TGCAGTGCTGGGCTTTTAGAAGGCATGAACACTGAAGCTTTCTTT
CSAGLLEGMNTEAFF
>-|TRBJ2-7|TRBV7-2|TRBD2
TGTGCCAGCAGCTTAGTTGGGGGGGGTCTCTCCTACGAGCAGTACTTC
CASSLVGGGLSYEQYF
>few|TRBJ2-1|TRBV5-1|TRBD1
TGCGCCAGCAGTCGGGACAGGGTGTACAATGAGCAGTTCTTC
CASSRDRVYNEQFF
>-|TRBJ2-7|TRBV20-1|-
TGCAGTGCTAGTCGGTCGATCGGGGCTTGGGAGCAGTACTTC
CSASRSIGAWEQYF
>few|TRBJ2-3|TRBV11-2|-
TGTGCCAGCGTATGGGGGACTAGCACAGATACGCAGTATTTT
CASVWGTSTDTQYF
>-|TRBJ2-1|TRBV6-2/TRBV6-3|TRBD2
TGTGCCAGCAGCCCCGGGGGGGCGGTTAATGAGCAGTTCTTC
CASSPGGAVNEQFF
>few|TRBJ2-1|TRBV29-1|-
TGCAGCGGCGATACAGGAGGGGCTTCCTACAATGAGCAGTTCTTC
CSGDTGGASYNEQFF
>many|TRBJ2-1|TRBV30|-
TGTGCCTGGAGTAAGACTAGAAGGCAGTTCTTC
CAWSKTRRQFF
>-|TRBJ2-1|TRBV20-1|TRBD2
TGCAGTGCTCAACCAACTAGCGCCACCTACAATGAGCAGTTCTTC
CSAQPTSATYNEQFF
>few|TRBJ1-2|TRBV18|-
TGTGCCAGCTCACAGAATTTGGACGGAGGCTACACCTTC
CASSQNLDGGYTF
>-|TRBJ1-1|TRBV29-1|TRBD1
TGCAGCGGGGGGGACAGGGGTGAAGCTTTCTTT
CSGGDRGEAFF
>-|TRBJ2-3|TRBV7-8|-
TGTGCCAGCAGCGCCCCGGGACGGACAGATACGCAGTATTTT
CASSAPGRTDTQYF
>few|TRBJ2-7|TRBV7-3|-
TGTGCCAGCAGCTTAGACACACACTCCTACGAGCAGTACTTC
CASSLDTHSYEQYF
>few|TRBJ2-1|TRBV4-3|-
TGCGCCAGCAGCCGAACAGACTACCATGAGCAGTTCTTC
CASSRTDYHEQFF
>-|TRBJ2-1|TRBV5-1|TRBD2
TGCGCCAGCAGCAGCGGACTAGCGGGAGGGCTCTACAATGAGCAGTTCTTC
CASSSGLAGGLYNEQFF
>few|TRBJ2-2|TRBV11-2|TRBD2
TGTGCCAGCAGCCATACTAGCGCGACCGGGGAGCTGTTTTTT
CASSHTSATGELFF
>few|TRBJ2-7|TRBV5-1|-
TGCGCCAGCAAACCCAGGGGCGGAGACCCCCTGGAGCAGTACTTC
CASKPRGGDPLEQYF
>-|TRBJ2-3|TRBV15|TRBD1
TGTGCCACCACCCTGGGACAGGATAGCACAGATACGCAGTATTTT
CATTLGQDSTDTQYF
>few|TRBJ2-1|TRBV19|-
TGTGCCAGTAACGCGGGGAGTACCTACAATGAGCAGTTCTTC
CASNAGSTYNEQFF
>-|TRBJ2-1|TRBV28|-
TGTGCCAGCTGCGGACAGACCTACGTTAATGAGCAGTTCTTC
CASCGQTYVNEQFF
>-|TRBJ2-3|TRBV4-2|TRBD2
TGTGCCAGCAGCCAAGGCGAACGGGGGGGCGGGAGGACAGATACGCAGTATTTT
CASSQGERGGGRTDTQYF
>-|TRBJ2-4|TRBV6-2/TRBV6-3|TRBD1
TGTGCCAGCAGTAAAGCCGGGACAGGGGGAAACATTCAGTACTTC
CASSKAGTGGNIQYF
>-|TRBJ1-5|TRBV7-9|TRBD1
TGTGCCAGCAGCCCCGGGACAGGGGACAATCAGCCCCAGCATTTT
CASSPGTGDNQPQHF
>-|TRBJ2-3|TRBV29-1|-
TGCAGCGTTCGACTAGTTGATACGCAGTATTTT
CSVRLVDTQYF
>many|TRBJ1-2|TRBV12-3/TRBV12-4|-
TGTGCCAGCAGCTTAGGGCCGAACTATGGCTACACCTTC
CASSLGPNYGYTF
>-|TRBJ2-1|TRBV20-1|-
TGCAGTGCTAATAGGATAAACCGTGAGCAGTTCTTC
CSANRINREQFF
>-|TRBJ1-5|TRBV7-8|-
TGTGCCAGCAGCAACCAGGGTGTTCAGCCCCAGCATTTT
CASSNQGVQPQHF
>few|TRBJ1-1|TRBV10-3|-
TGTGCCATCAGGTGGGGGGAGGACACTGAAGCTTTCTTT
CAIRWGEDTEAFF
>few|TRBJ2-7|TRBV3-1|TRBD2
TGTGCCAGCAGCCAAGAACTAGCGGGAGGGACCGAGCAGTACTTC
CASSQELAGGTEQYF
>-|TRBJ1-5|TRBV12-3/TRBV12-4|-
TGTGCCAGCAGTTTGAACGCTCAGCCCCAGCATTTT
CASSLNAQPQHF
>-|TRBJ2-4|TRBV5-1|-
TGCGCCAGCAGCTCCGTGGGGGACAAAAACATTCAGTACTTC
CASSSVGDKNIQYF
>-|TRBJ2-3|TRBV7-2|TRBD1
TGTGCCAGCAGCCCCTTCGGACAGGGCTCAGATACGCAGTATTTT
CASSPFGQGSDTQYF
>few|TRBJ1-1|TRBV4-2|TRBD1
TGTGCCAGCAGCCAATTGGGGGACAGGGTCACTGAAGCTTTCTTT
CASSQLGDRVTEAFF
>few|TRBJ2-2|TRBV5-1|-
TGCGCCAGCAGCCCAACGACGGTTCAGGAGACCGGGGAGCTGTTTTTT
CASSPTTVQETGELFF
>few|TRBJ2-7|TRBV7-8|-
TGTGCCAGCAGGACTAGTAGCCGTGACGAGCAGTACTTC
CASRTSSRDEQYF
>-|TRBJ2-3|TRBV29-1|-
TGCAGCAGTAAAGGACTATCCCGAAATATACATCGCACAGATACGCAGTATTTT
CSSKGLSRNIHRTDTQYF
>few|TRBJ2-7|TRBV21-1|-
TGTGCCAGCAGCAAGGGGCCCTTGGGCGAGCAGTACTTC
CASSKGPLGEQYF
>few|TRBJ1-4|TRBV20-1|-
TGCAGTGCTTCCCAAGACCCGGCAGGTGAAAAACTGTTTTTT
CSASQDPAGEKLFF
>-|TRBJ2-5|TRBV5-1|TRBD1
TGCGCCAGCAGCTTGCGGGACAGGGGTTCAGAGACCCAGTACTTC
CASSLRDRGSETQYF
>-|TRBJ2-7|TRBV20-1|TRBD1
TGCAGTGCTAGAGTACAGGGGATAATGAGGGAGCAGTACTTC
CSARVQGIMREQYF
>-|TRBJ1-4|TRBV11-1|-
TGTGCCAGCAGCCCCGCTGGCGGGCCTAAAGAAAAACTGTTTTTT
CASSPAGGPKEKLFF
>-|TRBJ2-7|TRBV4-3|TRBD1
TGCGCCAGCAGCCAAGACAGGGGGAGCTCCTACGAGCAGTACTTC
CASSQDRGSSYEQYF
>-|TRBJ2-2|TRBV7-2|TRBD1
TGTGCCAGCAGCACACAGGGGACAGCCGGGGAGCTGTTTTTT
CASSTQGTAGELFF
>-|TRBJ2-3|TRBV12-3/TRBV12-4|TRBD2
TGTGCCAGCAGTTTAGGTGCCAGCGGGGGTACAGATACGCAGTATTTT
CASSLGASGGTDTQYF